This is a list of T cell receptor beta chains from one sample in a study of shared clonotypes between healthy human individuals. Produced via immunoSEQ multiplex PCR; TCRdb's table is partial and in-frame only. The table records about 2.3 million clones, 85% to 95% of them present only once. Material: naive CD4+ T cells from PBMCs. These TCRs come from a man aged 18-30 years in good health. Some clones in this sample may be carry-over from other donors' samples. The conserved cysteine and the conserved F or W are not part of the CDR3 here.

TRBV2	TRBJ1-1	ASSGIIQGGAF
TRBV11-2	TRBJ2-2	ASSPGWTVATGELF
TRBV27	TRBJ2-7	ASSDVLGRASDVYEQY
TRBV7-3	TRBJ2-3	ASSGADRASRTDTQY
TRBV4-1	TRBJ2-7	ASSQDPGLAGRTYEQY
TRBV7-2	TRBJ2-1	ASSLAGTSTTEQF
TRBV7-2	TRBJ2-7	ASSPSWGSASSYEQY
TRBV10-3	TRBJ2-1	AISEPPQNNEQF
TRBV27	TRBJ2-1	ASSLFPGGDYNEQF
TRBV2	TRBJ2-1	ASSEWSGLVSNEQF
TRBV2	TRBJ1-5	ASQGSRNQPQH
TRBV9	TRBJ2-2	ASTKTGANTGELF
TRBV6-1	TRBJ1-2	ASSDGGQQGHYGYT
TRBV18	TRBJ2-7	ASSQTSGSNEQY
TRBV27	TRBJ2-4	ASSSALGALAGNIQY
TRBV5-1	TRBJ2-5	ASSFERTQETQY
TRBV28	TRBJ2-3	ASSPSRGHTDTQY
TRBV29-1	TRBJ2-1	STRRLTADNEQF
TRBV30	TRBJ2-2	AWSVLGATNTGELF
TRBV7-2	TRBJ1-3	ASSPNQGNTIY
TRBV6-5	TRBJ2-5	ASSYSGGTQY
TRBV19	TRBJ1-5	ATQLSGGRTKQPQH
TRBV9	TRBJ2-5	ASSAPPGGGTQY
TRBV9	TRBJ2-3	ASSVDFSGTDTQY
TRBV14	TRBJ1-2	ASSNANYGYT
TRBV28	TRBJ2-2	ASSGGAGWNGELF
TRBV7-3	TRBJ2-7	ASSLSGDYEQY
TRBV5-8	TRBJ1-1	ASTSPGLGVGEAF
TRBV18	TRBJ1-2	ASSPSGLYYGYT
TRBV29-1	TRBJ1-2	SAGQLGYGYT
TRBV5-1	TRBJ2-7	ASSLATSGSWSYEQY
TRBV9	TRBJ2-2	ASSEASYGELF
TRBV4-3	TRBJ2-1	ASSQGVGKSSYNEQF
TRBV11-3	TRBJ2-7	ASSLVIAGVTLCGYEQY
TRBV27	TRBJ1-1	ASLNRVNTEAF
TRBV5-4	TRBJ2-7	ASSLGGGNYGSEQY
TRBV6-1	TRBJ2-1	ASRERYSSYNEQF
TRBV9	TRBJ2-1	ASSVAGDSYNEQF
TRBV28	TRBJ1-2	ASSSLKGGWDYGYT
TRBV28	TRBJ1-2	ASRDRADGYT
TRBV5-4	TRBJ2-1	ASSSLLAGRPHEQF